One TCR beta chain is described in this entry. 60 Vbeta and 13 Jbeta primers were used in PCR. Here immunoSEQ multiplex PCR was the method, and the copy in TCRdb shows in-frame clones only, minus some. Among tens of thousands of clones listed, just under 80% were seen once. This entry is derived from a study of cytomegalovirus exposure and HLA in healthy donors. This receptor was taken from a woman between 35 and 50 years old in good health and CMV-seronegative. Sequenced: PBMCs.

DNA for the CDR3: TGTGCCAGCAGCTTCTACCGGGGTTCGCATACTCCAGATACGCAGTATTTT. Amino acid sequence: CASSFYRGSHTPDTQYF. The V gene is TRBV7-9, the J gene TRBJ2-3, with D perhaps TRBD2 (5 bases). The CDR3 totals 17 residues. V lost 3 bases and J lost 4, with 20 bases in between. Germline CDR1 reads SEHNR; CDR2 reads FQNEAQ (reference sequence).